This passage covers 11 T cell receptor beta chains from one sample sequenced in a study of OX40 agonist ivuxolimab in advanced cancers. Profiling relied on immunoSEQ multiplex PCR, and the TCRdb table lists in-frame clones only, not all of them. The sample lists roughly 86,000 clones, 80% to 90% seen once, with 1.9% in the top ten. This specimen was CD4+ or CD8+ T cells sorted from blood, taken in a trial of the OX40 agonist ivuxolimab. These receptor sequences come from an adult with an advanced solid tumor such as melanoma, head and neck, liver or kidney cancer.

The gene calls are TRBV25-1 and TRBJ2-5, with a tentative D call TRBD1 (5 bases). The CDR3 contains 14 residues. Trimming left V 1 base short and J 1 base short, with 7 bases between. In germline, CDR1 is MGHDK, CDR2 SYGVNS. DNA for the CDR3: TGTGCCAGCAGTGAATTACAGGCCCAAGAGACCCAGTACTTC. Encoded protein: CASSELQAQETQYF.

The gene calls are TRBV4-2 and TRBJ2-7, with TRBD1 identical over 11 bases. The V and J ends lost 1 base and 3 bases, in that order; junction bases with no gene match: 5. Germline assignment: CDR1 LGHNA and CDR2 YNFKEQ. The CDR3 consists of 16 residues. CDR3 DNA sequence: TGTGCCAGCAGCCAAGCCGCCGGGACAGGGGGCTACGAGCAGTACTTC. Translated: CASSQAAGTGGYEQYF.

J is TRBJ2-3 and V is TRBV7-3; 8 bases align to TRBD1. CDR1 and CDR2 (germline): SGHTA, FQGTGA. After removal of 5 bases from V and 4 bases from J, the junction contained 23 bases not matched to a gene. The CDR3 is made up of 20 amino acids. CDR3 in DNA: TGTGCCAGCAGCACACGACAGGGGAGCCGGGATGGGTATCGGGCAGATACGCAGTATTTT. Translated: CASSTRQGSRDGYRADTQYF.

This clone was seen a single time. CDR3 sequence: CASSSTGPYGWEQYF. For the CDR3, the DNA is TGCGCCAGCAGCTCGACAGGCCCTTATGGGTGGGAGCAGTACTTC. The chain links TRBV5-1 to TRBJ2-7; D is possibly TRBD1 (6 bases). Germline V CDR1 and CDR2: SGHRS, YFSETQ. V was trimmed by 3 bases and J by 7 bases, leaving 20 bases between them. CDR3 length: 15 residues.

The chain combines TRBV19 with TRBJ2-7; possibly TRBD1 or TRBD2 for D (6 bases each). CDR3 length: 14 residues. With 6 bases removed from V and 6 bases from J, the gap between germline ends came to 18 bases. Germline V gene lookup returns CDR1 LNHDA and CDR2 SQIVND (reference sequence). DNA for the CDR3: TGTGCCAGTAGCAACTCGGGGGCCAAGGCCGAGCAGTACTTC. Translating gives CASSNSGAKAEQYF.

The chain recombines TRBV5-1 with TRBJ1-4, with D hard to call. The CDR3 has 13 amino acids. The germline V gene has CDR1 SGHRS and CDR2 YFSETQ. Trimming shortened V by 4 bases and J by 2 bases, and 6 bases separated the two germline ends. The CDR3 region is CASSLMTNEKLFF. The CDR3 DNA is TGCGCCAGCAGCCTGATGACTAATGAAAAACTGTTTTTT.

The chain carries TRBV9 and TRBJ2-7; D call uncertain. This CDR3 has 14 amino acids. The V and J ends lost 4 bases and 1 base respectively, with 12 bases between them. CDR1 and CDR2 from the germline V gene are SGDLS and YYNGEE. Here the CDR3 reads CASSPRIPSYEQYF. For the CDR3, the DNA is TGTGCCAGCAGCCCGCGGATCCCGTCCTACGAGCAGTACTTC.

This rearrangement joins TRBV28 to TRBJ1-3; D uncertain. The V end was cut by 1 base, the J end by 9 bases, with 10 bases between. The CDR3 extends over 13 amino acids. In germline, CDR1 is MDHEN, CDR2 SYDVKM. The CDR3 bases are TGTGCCAGCAGTTTATTTGCGGATGGCACCATATATTTT. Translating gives CASSLFADGTIYF.

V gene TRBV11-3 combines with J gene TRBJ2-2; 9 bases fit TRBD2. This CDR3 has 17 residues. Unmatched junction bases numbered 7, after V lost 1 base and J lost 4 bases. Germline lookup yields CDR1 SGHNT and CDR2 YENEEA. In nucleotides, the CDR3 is TGTGCCAGCAGCTTAGGAGGAGGCGGGAGGGGCACCGGGGAGCTGTTTTTT. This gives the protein CASSLGGGGRGTGELFF.

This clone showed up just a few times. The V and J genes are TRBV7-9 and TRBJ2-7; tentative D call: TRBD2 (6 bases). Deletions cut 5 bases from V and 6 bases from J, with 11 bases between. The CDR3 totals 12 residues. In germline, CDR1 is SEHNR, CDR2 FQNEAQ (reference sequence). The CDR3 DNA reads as TGTGCCAGCAGCCGCCGCGGGACCGAGCAGTACTTC. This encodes CASSRRGTEQYF.

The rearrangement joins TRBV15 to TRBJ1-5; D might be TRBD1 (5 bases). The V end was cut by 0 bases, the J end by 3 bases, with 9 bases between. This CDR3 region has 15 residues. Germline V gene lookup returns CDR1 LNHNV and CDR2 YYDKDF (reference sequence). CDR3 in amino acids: CATSRDPRVNQPQHF. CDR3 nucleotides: TGTGCCACCAGCAGAGATCCCAGGGTCAATCAGCCCCAGCATTTT.